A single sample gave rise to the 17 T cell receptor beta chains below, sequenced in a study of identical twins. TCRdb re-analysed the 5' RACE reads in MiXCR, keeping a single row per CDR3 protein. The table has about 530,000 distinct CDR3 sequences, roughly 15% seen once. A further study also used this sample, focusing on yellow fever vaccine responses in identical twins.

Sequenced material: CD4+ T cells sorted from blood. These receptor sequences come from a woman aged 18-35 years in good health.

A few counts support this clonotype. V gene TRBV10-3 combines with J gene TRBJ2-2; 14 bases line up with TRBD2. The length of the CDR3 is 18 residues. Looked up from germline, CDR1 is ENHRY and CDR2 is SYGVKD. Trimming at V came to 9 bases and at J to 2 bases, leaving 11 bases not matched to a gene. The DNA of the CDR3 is TGTGCCATTAACCCGGGACTAGCGGGAGAGGCCAACACCGGGGAGCTGTTTTTT. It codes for CAINPGLAGEANTGELFF.

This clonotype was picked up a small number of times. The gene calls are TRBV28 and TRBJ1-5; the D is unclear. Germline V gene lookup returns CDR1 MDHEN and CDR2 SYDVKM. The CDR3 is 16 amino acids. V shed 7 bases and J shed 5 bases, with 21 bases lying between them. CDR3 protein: CASKETRAVLHQPQHF. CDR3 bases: TGTGCCAGCAAGGAAACCCGGGCTGTCCTCCATCAGCCCCAGCATTTT.

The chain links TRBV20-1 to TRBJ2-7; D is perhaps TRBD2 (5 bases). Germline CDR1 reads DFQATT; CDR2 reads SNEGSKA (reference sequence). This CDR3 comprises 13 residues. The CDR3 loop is CRRESESSYEQYF. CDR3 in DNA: TGCAGGAGGGAGTCCGAGAGCTCCTACGAGCAGTACTTC.

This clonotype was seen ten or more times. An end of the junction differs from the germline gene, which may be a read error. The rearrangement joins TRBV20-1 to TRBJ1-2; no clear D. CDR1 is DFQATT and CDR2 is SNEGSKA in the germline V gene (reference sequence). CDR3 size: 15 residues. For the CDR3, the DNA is TGCAGTGCTAGAGGGGCCCGATTAGAGTATGGCTACACCTCCTTC. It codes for CSARGARLEYGYTSF.

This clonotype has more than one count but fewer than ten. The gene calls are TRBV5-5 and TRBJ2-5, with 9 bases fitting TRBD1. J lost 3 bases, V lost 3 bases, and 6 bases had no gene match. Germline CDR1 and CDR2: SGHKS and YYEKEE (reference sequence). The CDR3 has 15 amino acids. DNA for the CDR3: TGTGCCAGCAGCTCCCCAGGACAGGGGAAAGAGACCCAGTACTTC. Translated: CASSSPGQGKETQYF. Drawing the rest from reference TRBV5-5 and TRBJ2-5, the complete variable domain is DAGVTQSPTHLIKTRGQQVTLRCSPISGHKSVSWYQQVLGQGPQFIFQYYEKEERGRGNFPDRFSARQFPNYSSELNVNALLLGDSALYLCASSSPGQGKETQYFGPGTRLLVL.

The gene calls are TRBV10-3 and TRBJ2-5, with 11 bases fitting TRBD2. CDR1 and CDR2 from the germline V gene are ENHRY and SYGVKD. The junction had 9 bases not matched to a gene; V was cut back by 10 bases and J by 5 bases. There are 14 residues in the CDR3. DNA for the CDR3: TGTGCCACCTCTTCGACTAGCGGGGTGGAGACCCAGTACTTC. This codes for CATSSTSGVETQYF.

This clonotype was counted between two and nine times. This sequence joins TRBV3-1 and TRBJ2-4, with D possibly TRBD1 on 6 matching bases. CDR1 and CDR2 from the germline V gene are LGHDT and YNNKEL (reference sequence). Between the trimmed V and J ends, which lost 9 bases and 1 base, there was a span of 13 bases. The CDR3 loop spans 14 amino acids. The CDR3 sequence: CASGEDRAKNIQYF. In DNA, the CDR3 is TGTGCCAGTGGGGAAGACAGGGCCAAAAACATTCAGTACTTC.

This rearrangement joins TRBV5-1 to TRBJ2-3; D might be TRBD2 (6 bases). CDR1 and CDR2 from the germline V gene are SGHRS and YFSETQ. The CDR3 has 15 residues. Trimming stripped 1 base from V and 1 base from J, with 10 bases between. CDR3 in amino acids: CASSLWGGGTDTQYF. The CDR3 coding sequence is TGCGCCAGCAGCTTGTGGGGCGGGGGCACAGATACGCAGTATTTT.

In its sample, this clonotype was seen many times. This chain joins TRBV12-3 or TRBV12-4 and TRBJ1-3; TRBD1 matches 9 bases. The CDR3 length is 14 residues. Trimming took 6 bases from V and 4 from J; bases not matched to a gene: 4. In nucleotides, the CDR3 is TGTGCCAGCAGCCTCGGGACAGGGGGAAACACCATATATTTT. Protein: CASSLGTGGNTIYF.

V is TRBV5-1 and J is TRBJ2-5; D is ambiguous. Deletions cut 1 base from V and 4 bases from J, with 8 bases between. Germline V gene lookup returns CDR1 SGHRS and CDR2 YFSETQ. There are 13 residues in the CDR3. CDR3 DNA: TGCGCCAGCAGCTTGTTTCGTGCAGAGACCCAGTACTTC. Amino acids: CASSLFRAETQYF.

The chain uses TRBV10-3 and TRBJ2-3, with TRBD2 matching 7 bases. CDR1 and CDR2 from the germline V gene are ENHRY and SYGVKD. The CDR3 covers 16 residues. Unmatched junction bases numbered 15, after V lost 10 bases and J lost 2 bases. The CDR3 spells CATADKAGVDTDTQYF. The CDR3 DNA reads TGTGCCACCGCCGACAAGGCGGGAGTCGACACAGATACGCAGTATTTT.

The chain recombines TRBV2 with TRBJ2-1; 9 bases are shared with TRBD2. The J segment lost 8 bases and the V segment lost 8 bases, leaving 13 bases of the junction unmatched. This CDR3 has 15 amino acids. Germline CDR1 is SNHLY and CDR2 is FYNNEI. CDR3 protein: CASHGALAGVHEQFF. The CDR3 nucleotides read TGTGCCAGCCATGGGGCGTTAGCGGGAGTCCATGAGCAGTTCTTC.

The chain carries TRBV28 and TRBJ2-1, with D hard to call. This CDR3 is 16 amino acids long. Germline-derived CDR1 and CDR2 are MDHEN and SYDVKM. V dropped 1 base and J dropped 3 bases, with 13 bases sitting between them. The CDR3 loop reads CASSLLLSVVYNEQFF. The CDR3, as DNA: TGTGCCAGCAGTTTATTACTGAGCGTGGTCTACAATGAGCAGTTCTTC.

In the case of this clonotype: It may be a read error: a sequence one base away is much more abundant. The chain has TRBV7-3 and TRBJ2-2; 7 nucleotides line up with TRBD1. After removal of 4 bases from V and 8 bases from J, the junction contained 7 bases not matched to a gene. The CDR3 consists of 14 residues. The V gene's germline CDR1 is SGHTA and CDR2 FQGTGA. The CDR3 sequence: CASSYGQVSGELFF. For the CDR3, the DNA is TGTGCCAGCAGCTACGGACAGGTTTCGGGGGAGCTGTTTTTT.

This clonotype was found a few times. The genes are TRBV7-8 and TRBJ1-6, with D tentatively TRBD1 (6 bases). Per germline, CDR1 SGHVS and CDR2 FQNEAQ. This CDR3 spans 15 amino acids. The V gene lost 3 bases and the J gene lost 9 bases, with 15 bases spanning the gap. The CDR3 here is CASSFYRDEGSPLHF. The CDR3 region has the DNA TGTGCCAGCAGCTTTTACAGGGACGAGGGTTCACCCCTCCACTTT.

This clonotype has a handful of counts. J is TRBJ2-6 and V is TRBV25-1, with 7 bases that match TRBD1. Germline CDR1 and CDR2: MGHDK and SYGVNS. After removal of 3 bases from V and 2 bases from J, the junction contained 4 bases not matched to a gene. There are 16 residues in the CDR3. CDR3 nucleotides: TGTGCCAGCAGTGAGCCCGACAGGGCTGGGGCCAACGTCCTGACTTTC. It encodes CASSEPDRAGANVLTF.

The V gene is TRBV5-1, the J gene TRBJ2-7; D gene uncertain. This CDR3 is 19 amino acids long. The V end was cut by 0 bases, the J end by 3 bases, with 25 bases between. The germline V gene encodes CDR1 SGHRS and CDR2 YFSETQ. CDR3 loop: CASSLVVTSGSYVFYEQYF. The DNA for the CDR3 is TGCGCCAGCAGCTTGGTGGTGACTTCCGGGTCGTATGTATTCTACGAGCAGTACTTC.